The 26 T cell receptor beta chains reported below all come from one sample, sequenced in a study of T cells in Graves' hyperthyroidism and ophthalmopathy. Researchers amplified the TCR beta CDR3 regions from RNA transcripts. An initial round of RT-PCR targeting the TCR CDR3 relied on the HTBI primer set. One entry per CDR3 protein results from TCRdb running MiXCR on the multiplex PCR reads. The sample consists of some 570,000 distinct CDR3 sequences, approximately 17% of them appearing once. The sequenced material came from blood. Receptor source: a woman aged 18-35 years with Graves' ophthalmopathy.

V and J are TRBV5-4 and TRBJ1-3; unclear D gene. The V gene lost 0 bases and the J gene lost 0 bases, with 4 bases spanning the gap. CDR1 and CDR2 from the germline V gene are SGHNT and YYREEE (reference sequence). This CDR3 is 14 amino acids long. In DNA form, the CDR3 reads TGTGCCAGCAGCTTGGACCCCTCTGGAAACACCATATATTTT. Its translation: CASSLDPSGNTIYF.

The table lists this clonotype with many counts. V usage is TRBV7-8 and J usage is TRBJ1-2; 7 bases align to TRBD1. The length of the CDR3 is 15 residues. Trimming cost V 5 bases and J 4 bases; bases outside gene matches: 10. Germline CDR1 is SGHVS and CDR2 is FQNEAQ. The CDR3: CASSPRQGALYGYTF. CDR3 nucleotide sequence: TGTGCCAGCAGCCCCCGACAGGGAGCCCTCTATGGCTACACCTTC. Using reference TRBV7-8 and TRBJ1-2 for the parts outside the CDR3, the full variable domain is GAGVSQSPRYKVAKRGQDVALRCDPISGHVSLFWYQQALGQGPEFLTYFQNEAQLDKSGLPSDRFFAERPEGSVSTLKIQRTQQEDSAVYLCASSPRQGALYGYTFGSGTRLTVV.

This clonotype was seen ten or more times. The chain couples TRBV11-2 to TRBJ2-1; tentative D call: TRBD1 (6 bases). Trimming shortened V by 5 bases and J by 1 base, and 12 bases separated the two germline ends. There are 15 residues in the CDR3. Germline V gene data show CDR1 as SGHAT and CDR2 as FQNNGV. CDR3 in DNA: TGTGCCAGCAGCGAACTACAGGGATCCTACAATGAGCAGTTCTTC. This sequence encodes CASSELQGSYNEQFF. Drawing the rest from reference TRBV11-2 and TRBJ2-1, the complete variable domain is EAGVAQSPRYKIIEKRQSVAFWCNPISGHATLYWYQQILGQGPKLLIQFQNNGVVDDSQLPKDRFSAERLKGVDSTLKIQPAKLEDSAVYLCASSELQGSYNEQFFGPGTRLTVL.

This clonotype was found a few times. The chain uses TRBV5-6 and TRBJ2-7; D may match TRBD1 or TRBD2 (5 bases each). The CDR3 runs to 14 residues. Deletions cut 4 bases from V and 4 bases from J, with 15 bases between. Germline V lookup: CDR1 SGHDT, CDR2 YYEEEE. The chain's CDR3 is CASSPPGTQYEQYF. For the CDR3, the DNA is TGTGCCAGCAGCCCCCCCGGGACCCAGTACGAGCAGTACTTC.

This clonotype was recorded a few times. The V gene is TRBV6-5, the J gene TRBJ1-2, with D hard to call. The germline V gene encodes CDR1 MNHEY and CDR2 SVGAGI. The CDR3 length is 13 residues. Trimming took 7 bases from V and 0 from J, leaving 9 bases between them. The DNA for the CDR3 is TGTGCCAGCAAAATCAGCGCTAACTATGGCTACACCTTC. Its translation: CASKISANYGYTF.

This clonotype was seen repeatedly, ten times or more. The chain links TRBV3-1 to TRBJ2-1; 7 bases agree with TRBD2. The CDR3 has 16 amino acids. The germline gives CDR1 LGHDT, CDR2 YNNKEL (reference sequence). J gave up 5 bases and V 4 bases, and 11 bases lay outside the gene matches. CDR3 nucleotides: TGTGCCAGCAGCCGTGAGACTAGCTTTGGTCACAATGAGCAGTTCTTC. Residues: CASSRETSFGHNEQFF.

This clonotype was found many times. V gene TRBV7-2 combines with J gene TRBJ2-5, with TRBD2 as a possible D gene (5 bases). From germline, CDR1 is SGHTA and CDR2 FQGNSA. V lost 2 bases, J lost 0 bases, and 13 bases lay in between. This CDR3 has 16 amino acids. DNA of the CDR3: TGTGCCAGCAGCTTATCCAACGACTACTACCAAGAGACCCAGTACTTC. This encodes CASSLSNDYYQETQYF. The variable domain in full, with the rest retrieved from reference TRBV7-2 and TRBJ2-5, is GAGVSQSPSNKVTEKGKDVELRCDPISGHTALYWYRQSLGQGLEFLIYFQGNSAPDKSGLPSDRFSAERTGGSVSTLTIQRTQQEDSAVYLCASSLSNDYYQETQYFGPGTRLLVL.

As regards this clonotype: With a much larger clone just one base away, this may be a read error. The chain combines TRBV6-2 or TRBV6-3 with TRBJ2-1; maybe TRBD2 (5 bases). The DNA end favors TRBJ2-7, so the J call may be wrong. The CDR3 is 16 amino acids. Germline loops: CDR1 MNHEY, CDR2 SVGEGT. The CDR3: CASSYSSSLYYNEQYF. The CDR3 DNA sequence: TGTGCCAGCAGTTACTCGTCTAGCCTCTACTACAATGAGCAGTACTTC.

This chain uses TRBV7-9 with TRBJ2-7, with 11 bases lining up with TRBD2. Germline values: CDR1 SEHNR, CDR2 FQNEAQ (reference sequence). V was clipped by 4 bases and J by 1 base; unmatched bases: 9. CDR3 length: 17 residues. CDR3 sequence (DNA): TGTGCCAGCAGCTCCCGGGAAACTAGCGGGAGTTCCTACGAGCAGTACTTC. Translated, it gives CASSSRETSGSSYEQYF.

As for this clonotype: A much larger clone sits a single nucleotide away, making a read error possible. CDR3 region: CASSRHPGANVLTF. The CDR3 nucleotides read TGTGCCAGCAGCCGACACCCTGGGGCCAACGTCCTGACTTTC. The genes are TRBV3-1 and TRBJ2-6; D gene unclear. Germline CDR1 and CDR2: LGHDT and YNNKEL (reference sequence). V shed 4 bases and J shed 2 bases, with 6 bases lying between them. The CDR3 consists of 14 residues.

The table lists this clonotype with a few counts. The CDR3 nucleotides are TGTGCCAGCAGCTTGGAACAGCAGGGTGGCTACACCTTC. Amino acids: CASSLEQQGGYTF. V usage is TRBV7-9 and J usage is TRBJ1-2, with a tentative D call TRBD1 (5 bases). Trimming cost V 3 bases and J 7 bases, with 12 bases left between them. Germline V CDR1 and CDR2: SEHNR, FQNEAQ (reference sequence). This CDR3 has 13 residues.

This rearrangement joins TRBV6-2 or TRBV6-3 to TRBJ1-5; no clear D gene. The CDR3 length is 17 residues. The germline V gene encodes CDR1 MNHEY and CDR2 SVGEGT. The V end was cut by 0 bases, the J end by 7 bases, with 19 bases between. The CDR3 nucleotides are TGTGCCAGCAGTTACTCATACGGGAGAGACAAGTACCAGCCCCAGCATTTT. Translated, it gives CASSYSYGRDKYQPQHF.

This clonotype has ten or more counts. This chain connects TRBV28 to TRBJ2-7; possible D gene TRBD1, 6 bases. The CDR3 is 14 residues long. Looked up from germline, CDR1 is MDHEN and CDR2 is SYDVKM. V was trimmed by 8 bases and J by 1 base, leaving 15 bases between them. CDR3 amino acids: CASQSRGPSYEQYF. CDR3 sequence (DNA): TGTGCCAGCCAGAGCAGGGGACCTTCCTACGAGCAGTACTTC.

The rearrangement uses TRBV11-3 and TRBJ2-2, with a possible D match to TRBD1 (6 bases). Germline-derived CDR1 and CDR2 are SGHNT and YENEEA. V was clipped by 5 bases and J by 6 bases, with 13 bases between them. The CDR3 spans 14 residues. The CDR3 loop reads CASSTDRLAGELFF. In DNA, the CDR3 is TGTGCCAGCAGCACCGACAGGTTAGCCGGGGAGCTGTTTTTT.

This clonotype has a count of ten or more. The chain uses TRBV9 and TRBJ2-1, with 7 bases matching TRBD2. Germline V gene sequence: CDR1 SGDLS, CDR2 YYNGEE. This CDR3 spans 16 amino acids. V lost 4 bases and J lost 1; bases outside the gene matches: 8. The CDR3 reads CASSSTAGPSYNEQFF. The CDR3 DNA is TGTGCCAGCAGCTCGACAGCGGGGCCATCCTACAATGAGCAGTTCTTC.

This clonotype has at least ten counts. This chain connects TRBV24-1 to TRBJ2-3; 7 nucleotides align to TRBD2. The CDR3 length is 14 residues. The junction had 6 bases not matched to a gene; V was cut back by 4 bases and J by 6 bases. Germline CDR1 and CDR2: KGHDR and SFDVKD. The CDR3 DNA reads as TGTGCCACCAGTGAGGCGGGAGTATGGGATACGCAGTATTTT. It codes for CATSEAGVWDTQYF.

The rearrangement links TRBV6-1 to TRBJ2-1; D uncertain. The CDR3 has 13 residues. The V gene's germline CDR1 is MNHNS and CDR2 SASEGT. V was pared by 4 bases and J by 15 bases, with 19 bases between. CDR3 bases: TGTGCCAGCAGTGGGCCCGACCGCGGACGATGGTTCTTC. This sequence encodes CASSGPDRGRWFF.

The table lists this clonotype with a few counts. V usage is TRBV6-6 and J usage is TRBJ1-6, with D possibly matching TRBD1 (5 bases). Per the germline V gene, CDR1 is MNHNY and CDR2 is SVGAGI (reference sequence). The CDR3 contains 15 residues. V was cut by 2 bases and J by 5 bases, with 10 bases left in between. CDR3 nucleotides: TGTGCCAGCAGTTACCGGGGGGGGGATAATTCACCCCTCCACTTT. Translation: CASSYRGGDNSPLHF.

There are many counts of this clonotype. CDR3 amino acids: CASSNIASTSYEQYF. CDR3 DNA: TGTGCCAGCAGCAATATAGCGTCAACCTCCTACGAGCAGTACTTC. The V gene is TRBV5-8, the J gene TRBJ2-7, with D possibly being TRBD2 (5 bases). The CDR3 runs 15 residues. Germline lookup yields CDR1 SGHTS and CDR2 YDEGEE. V lost 4 bases and J lost 0, with 14 bases in between.

This clonotype was picked up a small number of times. This chain joins TRBV20-1 and TRBJ2-5, with 12 bases identical to TRBD2. Germline V gene sequence: CDR1 DFQATT, CDR2 SNEGSKA (reference sequence). The CDR3 totals 17 residues. The CDR3 DNA is TGCAGCGTCTCCGCCCCAGGACTAGCGGGGACAGAGGGAGGCCAGTACTTC. Protein product: CSVSAPGLAGTEGGQYF.

This clonotype showed up just a few times. The V and J genes are TRBV28 and TRBJ1-4; D is unclear. Germline V CDR1 and CDR2: MDHEN, SYDVKM. The CDR3 runs to 17 residues. V dropped 5 bases and J dropped 5 bases, with 21 bases sitting between them. CDR3 nucleotide sequence: TGTGCCAGCAGTCCATTCCCTCGCGAAAACCTAAATGAAAAACTGTTTTTT. It codes for CASSPFPRENLNEKLFF.

Only a few counts were recorded for this clonotype. The chain joins TRBV30 to TRBJ1-3, with TRBD1 matching over 9 bases. V lost 2 bases and J lost 4; bases outside the gene matches: 6. The CDR3 runs to 15 residues. Per the germline V gene, CDR1 is GTSNPN and CDR2 is SVGIG (reference sequence). The CDR3 bases are TGTGCCTGGAGTCGGACAGGGGCGCCAGGAAACACCATATATTTT. This gives the protein CAWSRTGAPGNTIYF.

This clonotype showed up just once. The CDR3 protein is CAWSVSASSYNSPLHF. In DNA form, the CDR3 reads TGTGCCTGGAGTGTATCGGCAAGCTCCTATAATTCACCCCTCCACTTT. The rearrangement links TRBV30 to TRBJ1-6; D is uncertain. The CDR3 contains 16 residues. With 0 bases removed from V and 0 bases from J, the gap between germline ends came to 9 bases. Per germline, CDR1 GTSNPN and CDR2 SVGIG (reference sequence).

This clonotype was seen many times. The V call is TRBV6-1, the J call TRBJ2-6; D gene unclear. The germline V gene has CDR1 MNHNS and CDR2 SASEGT. The V end lost 5 bases, the J end lost 0 bases, and 14 bases lay between the germline ends. CDR3 size: 17 residues. CDR3 DNA sequence: TGTGCCAGCAGTAAGACCCAGACCCGCTCTGGGGCCAACGTCCTGACTTTC. This gives the protein CASSKTQTRSGANVLTF.

The gene calls are TRBV20-1 and TRBJ2-6; unclear D gene. V shed 3 bases and J shed 0 bases, with 9 bases lying between them. The germline gives CDR1 DFQATT, CDR2 SNEGSKA (reference sequence). This CDR3 region has 15 residues. This chain's CDR3 is CSASGVPSGANVLTF. The CDR3 nucleotides are TGCAGTGCTAGTGGAGTACCCTCTGGGGCCAACGTCCTGACTTTC.

This clonotype was counted ten times or more. This chain connects TRBV15 to TRBJ2-7; 9 nucleotides line up with TRBD2. The CDR3 is made up of 14 amino acids. Trimming took 5 bases from V and 2 from J; bases not matched to a gene: 4. The germline CDR1 and CDR2 sequences are LNHNV and YYDKDF (reference sequence). Here the CDR3 reads CATSLAGAPYEQYF. CDR3 sequence (DNA): TGTGCCACCAGCTTAGCGGGAGCCCCCTACGAGCAGTACTTC.